Below, 21 T cell receptor beta chains from the same sample are listed, as sequenced in a study of shared clonotypes between healthy human individuals. Profiling relied on immunoSEQ multiplex PCR, and the TCRdb table lists in-frame clones only, not all of them. Of under 2,500,000 clones in the sample, almost 96% were seen once. Material: naive CD4+ T cells sorted from blood. Described subset: CD45RA+ positively selected. These receptors were taken from a man younger than 35 in good health.

This rearrangement joins TRBV28 to TRBJ2-7, with a possible D match to TRBD2 (5 bases). Germline-derived CDR1 and CDR2 are MDHEN and SYDVKM. V lost 2 bases and J lost 2, with 13 bases in between. This CDR3 is built from 15 residues. The CDR3 protein is CASSLRGPQPYEQYF. The CDR3 nucleotides read TGTGCCAGCAGTTTACGGGGTCCCCAACCCTACGAGCAGTACTTC.

This clone was picked up one time. This chain joins TRBV6-5 and TRBJ2-3; D call uncertain. This CDR3 has 15 residues. Trimming stripped 7 bases from V and 2 bases from J, with 16 bases between. Germline V gene data show CDR1 as MNHEY and CDR2 as SVGAGI. CDR3 loop: CASMADAMYTDTQYF. The CDR3 region has the DNA TGTGCCAGCATGGCCGACGCAATGTACACAGATACGCAGTATTTT.

V is TRBV18 and J is TRBJ1-4; unclear D gene. This CDR3 region has 17 residues. Germline values: CDR1 KGHSH, CDR2 LQKENI. Trimming left V 1 base short and J 7 bases short, with 19 bases between. In nucleotides, the CDR3 is TGTGCCAGCTCACCACTTTATATGGGCACGGTGGGTGAAAAACTGTTTTTT. Translated, it gives CASSPLYMGTVGEKLFF.

The rearrangement uses TRBV27 and TRBJ2-5, with 14 bases identical to TRBD2. CDR3 size: 18 residues. Germline V lookup: CDR1 MNHEY, CDR2 SMNVEV (reference sequence). V shed 2 bases and J 3 bases; nucleotides not matched to a gene: 8. The chain's CDR3 is CASSLKTSGRAQEETQYF. The CDR3 DNA is TGTGCCAGCAGTTTAAAGACTAGCGGGAGGGCCCAGGAAGAGACCCAGTACTTC.

This chain links TRBV11-2 with TRBJ2-5; tentative D call: TRBD2 (5 bases). Germline V lookup: CDR1 SGHAT, CDR2 FQNNGV. Trimming removed 4 bases from V and 4 bases from J, with 16 bases in between. The CDR3 is made up of 15 amino acids. The CDR3 nucleotides read TGTGCCAGCAGCTCCTCCCCCGGAGGAAGAGAGACCCAGTACTTC. This codes for CASSSSPGGRETQYF.

The V gene is TRBV5-1, the J gene TRBJ1-3; no clear D. Per germline, CDR1 SGHRS and CDR2 YFSETQ. The CDR3 is 15 amino acids. Trimming took off 0 bases at V and 8 bases at J, with 15 bases between the two ends. CDR3 residues: CASSLVASRGDTIYF. CDR3 coding DNA: TGCGCCAGCAGCTTGGTCGCGTCCCGAGGTGACACCATATATTTT.

The CDR3 loop reads CASSEGQGTSPLHF. The CDR3 nucleotides read TGTGCCAGCAGCGAGGGACAGGGGACTTCACCCCTCCACTTT. This chain connects TRBV9 to TRBJ1-6; 10 bases are a match to TRBD1. Germline assignment: CDR1 SGDLS and CDR2 YYNGEE. V trimming: 3 bases; J trimming: 9 bases; junction bases outside the gene matches: 3. The CDR3 is made up of 14 amino acids.

The sample holds one count of this clone. The CDR3 loop reads CASSLAGLAVQETQYF. In DNA, the CDR3 is TGTGCCAGCAGCTTAGCGGGACTAGCGGTCCAAGAGACCCAGTACTTC. The V gene is TRBV11-2, the J gene TRBJ2-5; 11 positions agree with TRBD2. This CDR3 is 16 amino acids long. Germline V gives CDR1 SGHAT, CDR2 FQNNGV. Losses at the gene ends were 1 base for V and 1 base for J; bases not matched to a gene: 2.

Concerning this clone: Other DNA sequences in the sample encode the same CDR3. This rearrangement joins TRBV9 to TRBJ1-6, with 10 positions matching TRBD1. Germline V lookup: CDR1 SGDLS, CDR2 YYNGEE. The CDR3 totals 15 residues. V lost 0 bases, J lost 10 bases, and 4 bases stayed unmatched. As DNA, the CDR3 is TGTGCCAGCAGCGTAGCAGGACAGGGGGACTCACCCCTCCACTTT. It yields the protein CASSVAGQGDSPLHF.

The V call is TRBV27, the J call TRBJ2-2; tentative D call: TRBD2 (7 bases). This CDR3 region has 15 residues. The V and J ends lost 10 bases and 7 bases respectively, with 22 bases between them. CDR1 is MNHEY and CDR2 is SMNVEV in the germline V gene (reference sequence). Written as DNA, the CDR3 is TGTGCCACCAGAGGGAGGGGGGGCCAGGTCGGGGAGCTGTTTTTT. Its translation is CATRGRGGQVGELFF.

The chain combines TRBV7-9 with TRBJ2-7, with D tentatively TRBD2 (5 bases). Trimming removed 5 bases at V and 5 bases at J, with 10 bases between. Germline values: CDR1 SEHNR, CDR2 FQNEAQ (reference sequence). There are 12 residues in the CDR3. CDR3: CASSHRSDEQYF. The CDR3 region has the DNA TGTGCCAGCAGCCATCGTAGCGACGAGCAGTACTTC. Full variable domain (rest looked up from reference TRBV7-9 and TRBJ2-7): DTGVSQNPRHKITKRGQNVTFRCDPISEHNRLYWYRQTLGQGPEFLTYFQNEAQLEKSRLLSDRFSAERPKGSFSTLEIQRTEQGDSAMYLCASSHRSDEQYFGPGTRLTVT.

The V gene is TRBV5-4, the J gene TRBJ2-1; no firm D call. V was shortened by 0 bases and J by 3 bases, with 13 bases between the two germline ends. The CDR3 extends over 16 amino acids. The germline CDR1 and CDR2 sequences are SGHNT and YYREEE (reference sequence). The CDR3 DNA follows: TGTGCCAGCAGCTTGGATTACCACTCAGGCTACAATGAGCAGTTCTTC. Protein: CASSLDYHSGYNEQFF.

This sequence joins TRBV6-1 and TRBJ1-2, with 8 bases fitting TRBD1. From germline, CDR1 is MNHNS and CDR2 SASEGT. Unmatched junction bases numbered 8, after V lost 3 bases and J lost 8 bases. CDR3 length: 14 amino acids. The CDR3 DNA follows: TGTGCCAGCAGTGATGGCCAGGGGGCGGGAGGCTACACCTTC. Translating it yields CASSDGQGAGGYTF.

This clone is a singleton in its sample. The J gene is TRBJ1-1, the V gene TRBV2, with 8 bases aligning to TRBD1. CDR1 SNHLY and CDR2 FYNNEI come from the germline V gene. There are 15 residues in the CDR3. With V trimmed by 5 bases and J by 1 base, 6 bases remained unmatched. The chain's CDR3 is CASSIRTGSNTEAFF. CDR3 DNA sequence: TGTGCCAGCAGTATCCGGACAGGGTCGAACACTGAAGCTTTCTTT.

The V call is TRBV7-2, the J call TRBJ2-3, with 7 bases lining up with TRBD2. V was pared by 0 bases and J by 2 bases, with 5 bases of the junction left unmatched. The CDR3 is made up of 16 amino acids. CDR1 is SGHTA, CDR2 FQGNSA, per germline. For the CDR3, the DNA is TGTGCCAGCAGCTTAGCGTGGGGAGGGTTCACAGATACGCAGTATTTT. It yields the protein CASSLAWGGFTDTQYF.

The chain employs TRBV5-5 and TRBJ1-6; D call uncertain. The CDR3 is made up of 16 amino acids. Per germline, CDR1 SGHKS and CDR2 YYEKEE (reference sequence). With 2 bases removed from V and 8 bases from J, the gap between germline ends came to 17 bases. The CDR3 bases are TGTGCCAGCAGCTTTTTTGGGGATTGGGAGTATTCACCCCTCCACTTT. It encodes CASSFFGDWEYSPLHF.

V gene TRBV19 combines with J gene TRBJ1-2, with D perhaps TRBD1 (6 bases). The CDR3 length is 15 residues. The germline CDR1 and CDR2 sequences are LNHDA and SQIVND (reference sequence). V was pared by 5 bases and J by 4 bases, with 17 bases between. For the CDR3, the DNA is TGTGCCAGTAGTCTCCCGGGTACAGGGACCTATGGCTACACCTTC. Protein: CASSLPGTGTYGYTF.

The V and J genes are TRBV5-5 and TRBJ1-5; maybe TRBD1 (5 bases). Between the trimmed V and J ends, which lost 4 bases and 4 bases, there was a span of 12 bases. The CDR3 covers 14 residues. Germline V gene lookup returns CDR1 SGHKS and CDR2 YYEKEE (reference sequence). CDR3 residues: CASSLSGGNQPQHF. DNA of the CDR3: TGTGCCAGCAGCCTCTCTGGGGGGAATCAGCCCCAGCATTTT.

The chain employs TRBV21-1 and TRBJ1-6. TRBV21-1 is reported as a pseudogene. The CDR3 has 14 residues. The CDR3 DNA sequence: TGTGCCAGCAGCAAAGACGGGGGTAATTCACCCCTCCACTTT. This gives the protein CASSKDGGNSPLHF.

J is TRBJ1-3 and V is TRBV5-8; a weak D match, TRBD1 (5 bases). V shed 2 bases and J shed 6 bases, with 9 bases lying between them. Germline CDR1 and CDR2: SGHTS and YDEGEE. The CDR3 extends over 13 amino acids. The CDR3 DNA follows: TGTGCCAGCAGCTTCCAGGGTGAAAACACCATATATTTT. Translated, it gives CASSFQGENTIYF.

This clone was detected only once. The V gene is TRBV10-3, the J gene TRBJ1-2, with TRBD1 matching over 10 bases. This CDR3 comprises 15 residues. In germline, CDR1 is ENHRY, CDR2 SYGVKD. The J segment lost 5 bases and the V segment lost 3 bases, leaving 6 bases of the junction unmatched. CDR3 DNA: TGTGCCATCAGTGATACGGGACAGGGGCCTTATGGCTACACCTTC. Translating it yields CAISDTGQGPYGYTF.